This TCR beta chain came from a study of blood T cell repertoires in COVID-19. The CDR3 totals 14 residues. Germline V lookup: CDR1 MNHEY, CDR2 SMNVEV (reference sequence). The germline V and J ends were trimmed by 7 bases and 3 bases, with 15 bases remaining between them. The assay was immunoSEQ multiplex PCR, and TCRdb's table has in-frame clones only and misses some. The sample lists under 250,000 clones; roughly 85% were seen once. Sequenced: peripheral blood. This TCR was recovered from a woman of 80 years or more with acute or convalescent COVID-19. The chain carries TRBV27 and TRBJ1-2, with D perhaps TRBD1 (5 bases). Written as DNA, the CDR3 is TGTGCCAGCAATAATGGCGGGGCAGACTATGGCTACACCTTC. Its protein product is CASNNGGADYGYTF.